The 28 T cell receptor beta chains below come from one sample, sequenced in a study of CD8+CD57+ T cells in acquired aplastic anemia (dated by TCRdb to 2016 to 2019). Sequencing took place on an Illumina HiSeq 2000. Profiling of TCR beta VDJ combinations and CDR3 sequences used genomic DNA as the template. TCRdb reprocessing: public reads trimmed at Q25 with fastp, clones called with MiXCR, in-frame beta chains kept. Every entry covers one CDR3 protein and lists the most common genes and DNA from its rows. The sample profile shows about 240,000 distinct CDR3 sequences; around 46% of them were found once. The leading ten clones occupy 7.8% of the sample. Flow cytometry had shown CD8+CD57+ cell expansion in the patients selected for sequencing. Source material: sorted CD4+, CD8+, or CD8+CD57+ T cells (not recorded which) from PBMCs. The receptors were sampled from a human donor with aplastic anemia.

The chain joins TRBV7-2 to TRBJ2-3; 9 bases line up with TRBD2. The V gene's germline CDR1 is SGHTA and CDR2 FQGNSA. V dropped 2 bases and J dropped 2; count of bases not matched to a gene: 8. The CDR3 has 17 amino acids. CDR3 residues: CASSLPAGGLNTDTQYF. In DNA form, the CDR3 reads TGTGCCAGCAGCTTACCAGCGGGGGGCCTAAACACAGATACGCAGTATTTT.

The genes are TRBV20-1 and TRBJ2-7, with TRBD2 identical over 12 bases. This CDR3 has 14 residues. Germline CDR1 and CDR2: DFQATT and SNEGSKA (reference sequence). With V trimmed by 1 base and J by 2 bases, 0 bases remained unmatched. The CDR3 spells CSARGTSGTYEQYF. In DNA, the CDR3 is TGCAGTGCTAGAGGGACTAGCGGGACCTACGAGCAGTACTTC.

About this clonotype: A much larger clone sits a single nucleotide away, making a read error possible. The rearrangement links TRBV4-2 to TRBJ2-7, with 10 bases lining up with TRBD2. Germline CDR1 reads LGHNA; CDR2 reads YNFKEQ. The CDR3 is 15 amino acids. After removal of 2 bases from V and 9 bases from J, the junction contained 10 bases not matched to a gene. CDR3 DNA sequence: TGTGCCAGCAGCCAAACCGGGACTAGCGTTCCCGGGCAGTACTTC. Translation gives CASSQTGTSVPGQYF.

This clonotype was seen once. This rearrangement joins TRBV4-1 to TRBJ2-7, with 10 bases identical to TRBD1. V lost 1 base and J lost 3; bases outside the gene matches: 6. The CDR3 has 16 residues. CDR1 is MGHRA and CDR2 is YSYEKL in the germline V gene. CDR3 sequence reads: CASSQVPRTGGYEQYF. DNA for the CDR3: TGCGCCAGCAGCCAAGTTCCCCGGACAGGGGGCTACGAGCAGTACTTC.

The chain recombines TRBV12-3 or TRBV12-4 with TRBJ2-5; tentative D call: TRBD1 (6 bases). V was shortened by 3 bases and J by 3 bases, with 8 bases between the two germline ends. The CDR3 contains 13 residues. The CDR3 sequence: CASSLGAEETQYF. CDR3 DNA: TGTGCCAGCAGTTTGGGGGCAGAAGAGACCCAGTACTTC.

This clonotype has ten or more counts. V usage is TRBV12-3 or TRBV12-4 and J usage is TRBJ1-1, with TRBD1 as a possible D gene (5 bases). The CDR3 covers 13 residues. V shed 5 bases and J shed 1 base, with 8 bases lying between them. The CDR3 region is CASSKDTNTEAFF. The CDR3 DNA sequence: TGTGCCAGCAGTAAGGACACGAACACTGAAGCTTTCTTT.

At least ten counts were recorded for this clonotype. The V call is TRBV7-2, the J call TRBJ2-3; 9 bases fit TRBD2. After removal of 3 bases from V and 5 bases from J, the junction contained 6 bases not matched to a gene. Germline V gives CDR1 SGHTA, CDR2 FQGNSA. This CDR3 has 15 amino acids. In DNA form, the CDR3 reads TGTGCCAGCAGCTTTGGCGGGAGGGGTCGAGATACGCAGTATTTT. Residues: CASSFGGRGRDTQYF.

This clonotype was counted many times. The V gene is TRBV6-1, the J gene TRBJ2-5; 7 bases match TRBD2. V lost 6 bases to trimming and J lost 0 bases; unmatched junction nucleotides: 10. The germline CDR1 and CDR2 sequences are MNHNS and SASEGT. The CDR3 runs to 16 residues. CDR3 DNA sequence: TGTGCCAGCAGGGAGCCGGGACTAACCTACCAAGAGACCCAGTACTTC. Translation: CASREPGLTYQETQYF.

V and J are TRBV19 and TRBJ2-7, with TRBD2 as a possible D gene (5 bases). Germline lookup yields CDR1 LNHDA and CDR2 SQIVND (reference sequence). Trimming cost V 2 bases and J 3 bases, with 14 bases left between them. The CDR3 has 15 residues. The CDR3 here is CASSISSVGSYEQYF. CDR3 bases: TGTGCCAGTAGTATATCGTCGGTAGGGAGCTACGAGCAGTACTTC.

J is TRBJ1-2 and V is TRBV7-3; no reliable D call. The CDR3 has 14 residues. Germline loops: CDR1 SGHTA, CDR2 FQGTGA. V was cut by 6 bases and J by 0 bases, with 11 bases left in between. The CDR3, as DNA: TGTGCCAGCAGAGCGTCGGGAGCTAACTATGGCTACACCTTC. Its protein product is CASRASGANYGYTF.

This clonotype was seen ten or more times. The DNA of the CDR3 is TGTGCCAGCAGCCAAGAGGGAGGGTTCTCTCCCTATGGCTACACCTTC. Its translation: CASSQEGGFSPYGYTF. The rearrangement uses TRBV6-1 and TRBJ1-2; no firm D call. Deletions cut 6 bases from V and 4 bases from J, with 21 bases between. The CDR3 sequence is 16 residues long. The germline CDR1 and CDR2 sequences are MNHNS and SASEGT.

This clonotype showed up many times. This sequence joins TRBV12-3 or TRBV12-4 and TRBJ2-3, with D perhaps assigned TRBD1 or TRBD2 (5 bases each). The CDR3 is 15 residues long. Deletions cut 4 bases from V and 0 bases from J, with 11 bases between. This CDR3 reads CASSSRGRSTDTQYF. The CDR3 DNA is TGTGCCAGCAGTTCAAGGGGACGTAGCACAGATACGCAGTATTTT.

This clonotype was seen ten or more times. DNA of the CDR3: TGTGCCAGCAGGACACAGGGAAACTATGGCTACACCTTC. Translated, it gives CASRTQGNYGYTF. This chain uses TRBV9 with TRBJ1-2, with D tentatively TRBD1 (6 bases). There are 13 residues in the CDR3. Trimming stripped 5 bases from V and 2 bases from J, with 10 bases between. Germline lookup yields CDR1 SGDLS and CDR2 YYNGEE. Filled out from reference TRBV9 and TRBJ1-2, the complete variable domain reads DSGVTQTPKHLITATGQRVTLRCSPRSGDLSVYWYQQSLDQGLQFLIQYYNGEERAKGNILERFSAQQFPDLHSELNLSSLELGDSALYFCASRTQGNYGYTFGSGTRLTVV.

The chain has TRBV24-1 and TRBJ1-1; D is unresolved. V lost 7 bases and J 12 bases, leaving 14 bases between the germline ends. Germline V lookup: CDR1 KGHDR, CDR2 SFDVKD. This CDR3 contains 11 residues. The CDR3 sequence is CATSLSGLTFF. Here the CDR3 DNA reads TGTGCCACCAGCCTGAGCGGGCTGACTTTCTTT.

This clonotype was found a few times. The chain is built from TRBV6-5 and TRBJ2-7, with a weak D call TRBD1 (6 bases). V shed 5 bases and J shed 5 bases, with 13 bases lying between them. This CDR3 has 13 amino acids. Germline lookup yields CDR1 MNHEY and CDR2 SVGAGI. In DNA, the CDR3 is TGTGCCAGCAGTGAGGTGAAGGGGGACGAGCAGTACGTC. Its translation is CASSEVKGDEQYV.

This clonotype occurred many times. The genes are TRBV25-1 and TRBJ1-1; 8 bases line up with TRBD1. V lost 6 bases, J lost 8 bases, and 11 bases stayed unmatched. This CDR3 is 14 amino acids long. Germline assignment: CDR1 MGHDK and CDR2 SYGVNS. CDR3 sequence reads: CASRAADRAGEAFF. The CDR3 DNA sequence: TGTGCCAGCAGGGCCGCGGACAGGGCGGGAGAAGCTTTCTTT.

The chain uses TRBV7-9 and TRBJ1-2, with a tentative D call TRBD1 (5 bases). The germline V gene encodes CDR1 SEHNR and CDR2 FQNEAQ (reference sequence). The V end lost 7 bases, the J end lost 4 bases, and 19 bases lay between the germline ends. There are 15 residues in the CDR3. CDR3 loop: CASNRVEGRGYGYTF. As DNA, the CDR3 is TGTGCCAGCAATAGGGTTGAGGGACGCGGCTATGGCTACACCTTC.

This clonotype was detected ten times or more. The gene calls are TRBV7-9 and TRBJ2-3; D tentatively reads TRBD1 or TRBD2 (5 bases each). From germline, CDR1 is SEHNR and CDR2 FQNEAQ (reference sequence). Trimming cost V 0 bases and J 2 bases, with 12 bases left between them. This CDR3 spans 16 amino acids. The CDR3 region is CASSLAVGESTDTQYF. The CDR3 DNA follows: TGTGCCAGCAGCTTAGCGGTGGGGGAGTCCACAGATACGCAGTATTTT.

This clonotype has at least ten counts. The chain joins TRBV19 to TRBJ2-1; TRBD2 aligns across 12 bases. J was trimmed by 2 bases and V by 4 bases; bases with no gene match: 6. Germline V CDR1 and CDR2: LNHDA, SQIVND (reference sequence). CDR3 size: 17 residues. DNA of the CDR3: TGTGCCAGTAGTACCCGGACTAGCGGGGATACCTACAATGAGCAGTTCTTC. It is translated as CASSTRTSGDTYNEQFF.

V and J are TRBV24-1 and TRBJ1-6, with 7 nucleotides matching TRBD1. The CDR3 contains 17 residues. V was clipped by 4 bases and J by 11 bases; unmatched bases: 16. From germline, CDR1 is KGHDR and CDR2 SFDVKD. The CDR3 protein is CATSESKPGTDRTPLHF. The CDR3 bases are TGTGCCACCAGTGAGTCGAAACCCGGGACAGATCGAACACCCCTCCACTTT.

This clonotype showed up many times. The gene calls are TRBV20-1 and TRBJ2-2; 8 positions match TRBD2. The CDR3 loop spans 14 amino acids. Germline assignment: CDR1 DFQATT and CDR2 SNEGSKA (reference sequence). V shed 4 bases and J 7 bases; nucleotides not matched to a gene: 8. The CDR3 region has the DNA TGCAGTGCTAATAAGCGGGAGTATCTCGGGGAGCTGTTTTTT. Translating it yields CSANKREYLGELFF.

The V gene is TRBV7-3, the J gene TRBJ2-7; TRBD2 agrees at 9 bases. Germline values: CDR1 SGHTA, CDR2 FQGTGA. The J segment lost 4 bases and the V segment lost 4 bases, leaving 11 bases of the junction unmatched. This CDR3 has 16 residues. For the CDR3, the DNA is TGTGCCAGCAGCTCACCATCGCGGGAGGGTTCTTACGAGCAGTACTTC. Protein product: CASSSPSREGSYEQYF.

This clonotype came up many times. The chain is built from TRBV4-1 and TRBJ2-7, with 8 bases that match TRBD1. The CDR3 totals 15 residues. CDR1 is MGHRA and CDR2 is YSYEKL in the germline V gene. V lost 1 base to trimming and J lost 1 base; unmatched junction nucleotides: 3. The CDR3 DNA sequence: TGCGCCAGCAGCCAAGGGACAGGGAAGTCCTACGAGCAGTACTTC. As protein: CASSQGTGKSYEQYF.

Only a few counts were recorded for this clonotype. The chain joins TRBV4-3 to TRBJ1-4; 8 nucleotides match TRBD1. This CDR3 contains 15 residues. V dropped 3 bases and J dropped 8; count of bases not matched to a gene: 8. Per germline, CDR1 LGHNA and CDR2 YSLEER. CDR3 DNA: TGCGCCAGCAGCCAGGGTGGACAGGGTCTCGAAAAACTGTTTTTT. It codes for CASSQGGQGLEKLFF.

This clonotype has a count of ten or more. V gene TRBV5-1 combines with J gene TRBJ2-5, with D perhaps TRBD1 (6 bases). Trimming shortened V by 3 bases and J by 2 bases, and 11 bases separated the two germline ends. There are 14 residues in the CDR3. The germline CDR1 and CDR2 sequences are SGHRS and YFSETQ. Here the CDR3 reads CASSSRDIQETQYF. The CDR3 DNA sequence: TGCGCCAGCAGCTCCCGGGACATACAAGAGACCCAGTACTTC.

Points on this clonotype: A much larger clonotype is one base distant, so this may be a read error. The rearrangement uses TRBV5-6 and TRBJ1-5, with 7 bases that match TRBD1. This CDR3 has 18 residues. Germline CDR1 and CDR2: SGHDT and YYEEEE. DNA for the CDR3: TGTGCCAGCAGCTTGCTCTCGCAGGGGGATCCGAGCACTCAGCCCCAGCATTTT. As protein: CASSLLSQGDPSTQPQHF.

This clonotype turned up a few times. This clone may be a read error of a much larger clone one base away. The CDR3 does not close with the conserved phenylalanine or tryptophan, likely indicating a read error. CDR3 region: CASSQPSGSYEQYL. CDR3 DNA sequence: TGTGCCAGCAGCCAACCTAGCGGGAGTTACGAGCAGTACCTC. V usage is TRBV7-8 and J usage is TRBJ2-7, with 10 bases fitting TRBD2. Germline CDR1 SGHVS, CDR2 FQNEAQ. V lost 5 bases, J lost 4 bases, and 5 bases stayed unmatched. The CDR3 loop spans 14 amino acids.

This clonotype was observed at least ten times. This chain joins TRBV20-1 and TRBJ1-5; TRBD1 is a possible D gene (5 bases). This CDR3 has 15 residues. The germline CDR1 and CDR2 sequences are DFQATT and SNEGSKA (reference sequence). Trimming shortened V by 5 bases and J by 5 bases, and 19 bases separated the two germline ends. For the CDR3, the DNA is TGCAGTGCTCGTTACTCCCGGGGCCTACATCAGCCCCAGCATTTT. Translating it yields CSARYSRGLHQPQHF.